This passage covers 16 T cell receptor beta chains from one sample sequenced in a study of T and B cells in COVID-19 patients. Blood genomic DNA input for TRB amplification was about 240-550 ng. BIOMED2 TRB-A/B primer pools were used in multiplex TRB PCR. TCRdb fed the multiplex PCR reads into MiXCR, producing one record per CDR3 protein. Of 6,000 to 8,500 distinct CDR3 sequences listed, roughly a third are singletons. Sequencing used blood. These receptors originate from a human donor who had recovered from COVID-19.

This chain's CDR3 is CASSYSGTSGGAETQYF. The CDR3 nucleotides are TGTGCCAGCAGTTACTCTGGGACTAGCGGGGGGGCTGAGACCCAGTACTTC. The gene calls are TRBV6-6 and TRBJ2-5; 16 nucleotides agree with TRBD2. The V gene end was trimmed by 0 bases and the J gene end by 5 bases; junction bases not matched to a gene: 3. CDR1 MNHNY and CDR2 SVGAGI come from the germline V gene (reference sequence). This CDR3 has 17 amino acids.

The chain has TRBV7-2 and TRBJ1-1; D may be TRBD1 (5 bases). Trimming removed 5 bases at V and 3 bases at J, with 10 bases between. CDR3 size: 13 residues. Germline V gives CDR1 SGHTA, CDR2 FQGNSA. The CDR3 here is CASSPGSHTEAFF. The CDR3 DNA reads as TGTGCCAGCAGCCCAGGGTCGCACACTGAAGCTTTCTTT.

This clonotype has a handful of counts. This CDR3 reads CSGTDYSSTDTQYF. The CDR3 coding sequence is TGCAGTGGGACAGATTACTCCAGCACAGATACGCAGTATTTT. The chain recombines TRBV20-1 with TRBJ2-3, with TRBD1 as a possible D gene (6 bases). Germline CDR1 is DFQATT and CDR2 is SNEGSKA (reference sequence). There are 14 residues in the CDR3. Trimming shortened V by 7 bases and J by 0 bases, and 14 bases separated the two germline ends.

This clonotype has just a few counts. The rearrangement uses TRBV19 and TRBJ1-2, with a weak D call TRBD1 (5 bases). Deletions cut 3 bases from V and 2 bases from J, with 10 bases between. This CDR3 is built from 14 residues. Germline V CDR1 and CDR2: LNHDA, SQIVND (reference sequence). The CDR3 DNA sequence: TGTGCCAGTAGTATTGAGGGGCTAAACTATGGCTACACCTTC. This codes for CASSIEGLNYGYTF.

The sample holds a few counts of this clonotype. V and J are TRBV10-3 and TRBJ2-5; D gene unclear. The V gene lost 5 bases and the J gene lost 4 bases, with 8 bases spanning the gap. Germline CDR1 ENHRY, CDR2 SYGVKD. The CDR3 sequence is 12 residues long. In DNA form, the CDR3 reads TGTGCCATCAGTTCGATCGGAGAGACCCAGTACTTC. Translation gives CAISSIGETQYF.

The J gene is TRBJ2-5, the V gene TRBV20-1, with D possibly being TRBD1 or TRBD2 (5 bases each). This CDR3 is 14 amino acids long. Between the trimmed V and J ends, which lost 5 bases and 4 bases, there was a span of 17 bases. Germline V gives CDR1 DFQATT, CDR2 SNEGSKA (reference sequence). CDR3 coding DNA: TGCAGTGCTCCCCCGGGACCCAGCCGAGAGACCCAGTACTTC. Its protein product is CSAPPGPSRETQYF.

This rearrangement joins TRBV5-6 to TRBJ1-1; D is ambiguous. CDR1 SGHDT and CDR2 YYEEEE come from the germline V gene. The length of the CDR3 is 15 residues. V gave up 7 bases and J gave up 1 base, with 17 bases separating them. The CDR3 sequence: CASQYDSRGNTEAFF. For the CDR3, the DNA is TGTGCCAGCCAGTATGACTCCCGGGGGAACACTGAAGCTTTCTTT.

This clonotype has a single count. The rearrangement links TRBV12-3 or TRBV12-4 to TRBJ2-5, with TRBD2 matching over 13 bases. Trimming cost V 3 bases and J 4 bases; bases outside gene matches: 11. This CDR3 has 18 amino acids. DNA of the CDR3: TGTGCCAGCAGTTTGATGGGACTAGCGGGGTCCACAAGAGAGACCCAGTACTTC. Amino acids: CASSLMGLAGSTRETQYF.

This clonotype showed up just a few times. The V gene is TRBV6-5, the J gene TRBJ1-3; D is possibly TRBD1 (5 bases). This CDR3 has 15 residues. V lost 2 bases and J 0 bases, leaving 8 bases between the germline ends. Germline V gives CDR1 MNHEY, CDR2 SVGAGI. The CDR3 loop is CASSYRGASGNTIYF. CDR3 bases: TGTGCCAGCAGTTACAGGGGTGCCTCTGGAAACACCATATATTTT.

The chain uses TRBV24-1 and TRBJ1-4; D perhaps matches TRBD1 (5 bases). V lost 4 bases, J lost 4 bases, and 12 bases lay in between. The CDR3 is 15 amino acids. Germline V gene sequence: CDR1 KGHDR, CDR2 SFDVKD. The CDR3 coding sequence is TGTGCCACCAGTGACGCAGGAGGGGATAATGAAAAACTGTTTTTT. This encodes CATSDAGGDNEKLFF.

This clonotype is categorized as medium-sized. The V and J genes are TRBV6-1 and TRBJ2-7, with D possibly being TRBD1 (6 bases). Germline CDR1 MNHNS, CDR2 SASEGT. CDR3 length: 15 amino acids. V shed 4 bases and J shed 4 bases, with 17 bases lying between them. In DNA form, the CDR3 reads TGTGCCAGCAGTGTGACAGGCTCTGAAGGGTACGAGCAGTACGTC. As protein: CASSVTGSEGYEQYV.

Notes on this clonotype: One end of the junction is discordant with germline, which a read error may explain. The J gene is TRBJ1-6, the V gene TRBV10-3; D not certain. The CDR3 has 15 residues. CDR1 ENHRY and CDR2 SYGVKD come from the germline V gene. This chain's CDR3 is CASSTWTASDSPLHF. CDR3 DNA: TGTGCCAGCAGTACGTGGACGGCCTCGGATTCACCCCTCCACTTT.

V and J are TRBV6-5 and TRBJ2-3; 9 positions agree with TRBD2. V was pared by 5 bases and J by 8 bases, with 17 bases of the junction left unmatched. Germline loops: CDR1 MNHEY, CDR2 SVGAGI. The CDR3 runs 17 residues. This chain's CDR3 is CASSEVPSSRGGFTQYF. CDR3 bases: TGTGCCAGCAGTGAAGTTCCCTCCTCGCGGGGGGGCTTTACGCAGTATTTT.

The rearrangement links TRBV5-4 to TRBJ1-1, with D possibly matching TRBD1 (5 bases). V was shortened by 7 bases and J by 3 bases, with 13 bases between the two germline ends. The CDR3 spans 13 residues. CDR1 SGHNT and CDR2 YYREEE come from the germline V gene (reference sequence). The CDR3 DNA reads as TGTGCCAGCGGGTTCAGGGTAGACACTGAAGCTTTCTTT. This sequence encodes CASGFRVDTEAFF.

This clonotype has more than one count but fewer than ten. V and J are TRBV6-2 or TRBV6-3 and TRBJ2-1, with TRBD2 matching 10 bases. With V trimmed by 2 bases and J by 9 bases, 10 bases remained unmatched. CDR1 is MNHEY and CDR2 is SVGEGT in the germline V gene. The length of the CDR3 is 16 residues. In nucleotides, the CDR3 is TGTGCCAGCAGTTACCCCAAGCGGGGGGGTTCAGGTGAGCAGTTCTTC. It is translated as CASSYPKRGGSGEQFF.

The V gene is TRBV19, the J gene TRBJ1-1; a possible D gene is TRBD1 (6 bases). The V end was cut by 0 bases, the J end by 6 bases, with 14 bases between. The CDR3 totals 15 residues. Germline V gives CDR1 LNHDA, CDR2 SQIVND (reference sequence). The CDR3 protein is CASSIERTGFAEAFF. For the CDR3, the DNA is TGTGCCAGTAGTATAGAAAGAACAGGGTTCGCTGAAGCTTTCTTT.